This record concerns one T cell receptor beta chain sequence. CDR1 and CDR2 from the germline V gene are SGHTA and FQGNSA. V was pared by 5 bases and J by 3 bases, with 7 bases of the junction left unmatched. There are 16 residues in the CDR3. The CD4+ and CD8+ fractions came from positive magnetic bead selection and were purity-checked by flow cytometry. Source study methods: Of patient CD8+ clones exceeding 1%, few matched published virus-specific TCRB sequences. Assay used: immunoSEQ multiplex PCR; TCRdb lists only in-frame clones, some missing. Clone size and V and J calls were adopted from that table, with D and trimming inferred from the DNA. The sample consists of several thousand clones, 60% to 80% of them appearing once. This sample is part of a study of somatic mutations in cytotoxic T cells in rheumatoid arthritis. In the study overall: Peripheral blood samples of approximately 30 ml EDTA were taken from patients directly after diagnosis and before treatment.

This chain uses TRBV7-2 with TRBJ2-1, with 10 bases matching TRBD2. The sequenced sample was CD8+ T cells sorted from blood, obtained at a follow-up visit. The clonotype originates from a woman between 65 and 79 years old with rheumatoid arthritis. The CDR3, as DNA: TGTGCCAGCAGCAACCTAGCGGGAGTGGTCTACAATGAGCAGTTCTTC. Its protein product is CASSNLAGVVYNEQFF. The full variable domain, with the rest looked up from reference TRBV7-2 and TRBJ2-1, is GAGVSQSPSNKVTEKGKDVELRCDPISGHTALYWYRQSLGQGLEFLIYFQGNSAPDKSGLPSDRFSAERTGGSVSTLTIQRTQQEDSAVYLCASSNLAGVVYNEQFFGPGTRLTVL.